Sequencing of this T cell receptor (beta chain) was carried out in a study of shared clonotypes between healthy human individuals (TCRdb year 2020). For the study in its entirety: A couple of women and a few men aged 18 to 49 years were included in the cohort. Leukapheresis yielded between about 0.85 and 10 billion PBMCs per donor. For each donor, CD4 naive and CD4 memory were each run on three plates, CD8 naive on two plates, and CD8 memory on one plate. To increase sequencing depth and limit assay-specific biases, different laboratories used diverse techniques to prepare libraries and sequence TCR repertoires. The study deeply sequenced blood TCR repertoires of five healthy adults to estimate repertoire size and the extent of clonotype sharing between individuals. Results the study describes overall, beyond this receptor: When a few donors were compared, the shared fraction of clonotypes was around 5% for naive CD4, 3.5% to 4% for naive CD8, 2.3% for memory CD4, and 0.4% for memory CD8. Only blood was sampled, and tissue TCR repertoires likely differ from those in blood. Rarefaction of sorted-subset datasets indicated incomplete sequencing despite the large sequencing depth. Pairwise subsampling indicated that sequencing depth was expected to affect the degree of clonotype sharing among donors. Because the study included only a small number of donors, the genetic and exposure-history diversity represented was limited. Compared with non-shared clonotypes, the clonotypes found in all four sorted-subset donors had higher generation probabilities. Estimated clonotype richness was generally larger for naive than for memory subsets.

CDR1 is given as SGHNT and CDR2 as YENEEA, both from the germline V gene. Spanning cysteine to phenylalanine, the CDR3 consists of 15 amino acids. Only CDR3 DNA remains: 45 bases, in frame from the first base. Compared with germline, V lacks 4 bases and J lacks 5 bases; bases without a gene match: 6. For this clone: Its binding antigen is unknown. The sample holds no much larger clone one base away, and base qualities are not on file.

Using the deep immunoSEQ assay, TCR CDR3 regions were amplified from genomic DNA by multiplex PCR. Extracted genomic DNA from each cell subset was distributed evenly across all wells of several immunoSEQ 96-well plates, and each plate was treated as a replicate. For sorted subsets, around 0.2 ug of genomic DNA, equivalent to around 30,000 T cell genomes, went into each replicate PCR. Purified libraries were measured with a Qubit 3.0 fluorometer, size-checked on a Bioanalyzer 2100, and measured again with the KAPA Library Quantification kit. A separate single-read 150-cycle Illumina NextSeq 550 flow cell was used to sequence each immunoSEQ 96-well plate. As for how the authors treated the data: Because the immunoSEQ output included only junctional sequences and no quality scores, the filtering could not be the same as the filtering used for full-length reads. Sequences were annotated with PyIR, a Python wrapper for IgBLAST v1.9, and V/J genes and CDR3 were assigned using IMGT germline references. Any read was removed if the V/J assignment was weak (E-value above 1e-6), the CDR3 was missing, or the read contained stop codons, out-of-frame junctions, or ambiguous translated residues. V3J clonotypes were defined by identical inferred V gene, J gene, and CDR3 amino acid sequence. The percentage overlap between two repertoires was calculated by dividing the number of shared unique clonotypes by the size of the smaller repertoire. Repertoire richness was assessed with RTK rarefaction, the Chao1 estimator, and Recon v2.1 estimates of unobserved clonotypes. Generation probabilities were computed with OLGA for all TCRbeta clonotypes obtained by the gDNA method from four donors. TCRdb re-hosts the immuneACCESS table, in-frame sequences only. Its copies lack some clones; in the studies checked, an unresolved V gene accounts for under half of them, and the cause for the rest is not known. V, J and clone size are those of that table, while D and trimming were read from the DNA. Here the sample has about 2,100,000 clones; more than 85% occur a single time. The top ten clonotypes cover roughly 1.7% of the sample.

CD8 naive samples consisted of CD45RO-negative cells that were positively selected for CCR7, yielding a CD45RA+CCR7+ population without TemRA cells. Healthy HIV-negative adults with no recently reported acute infections or vaccinations were included as donors. Every donor was a Caucasian adult living in Nashville, Tennessee, USA. After blood collection by leukapheresis, PBMCs were isolated using Ficoll-Histopaque density gradient centrifugation and then cryopreserved in the vapor phase of liquid nitrogen. Analytical flow cytometry was used to check the purity and quantity of each magnetically sorted T cell population. Genomic DNA was isolated from each sorted fraction and quantified by UV absorbance on a Nanodrop 2000c.

The receptor comes from a man between 18 and 35 years old in good health. Some clones in this sample may be carry-over from other donors' samples. The rearranged chain carries TRBV11-3 and TRBJ2-1; 9 bases in the junction line up with TRBD2. Sequenced sample: naive CD8+ T cells from PBMCs. Per the publication, the cell subset or site label means: CD45RA+CCR7+. The CDR3 in this case is CASSSSSGINNEQFF. The DNA is TGTGCCAGCAGCTCATCTAGCGGGATCAACAATGAGCAGTTCTTC.